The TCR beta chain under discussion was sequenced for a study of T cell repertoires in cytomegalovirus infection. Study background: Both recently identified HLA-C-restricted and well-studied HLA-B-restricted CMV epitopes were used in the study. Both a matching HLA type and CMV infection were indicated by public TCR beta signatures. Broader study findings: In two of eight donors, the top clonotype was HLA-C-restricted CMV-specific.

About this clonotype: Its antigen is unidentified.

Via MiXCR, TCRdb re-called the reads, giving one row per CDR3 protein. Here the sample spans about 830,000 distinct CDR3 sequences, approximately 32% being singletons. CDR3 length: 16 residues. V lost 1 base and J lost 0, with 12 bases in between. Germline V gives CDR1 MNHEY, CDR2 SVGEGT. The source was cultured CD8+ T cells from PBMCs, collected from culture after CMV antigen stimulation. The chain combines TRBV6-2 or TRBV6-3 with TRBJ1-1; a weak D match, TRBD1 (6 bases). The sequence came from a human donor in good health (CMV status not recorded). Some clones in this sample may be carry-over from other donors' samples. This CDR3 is CASSYWGTQMNTEAFF. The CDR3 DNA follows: TGTGCCAGCAGTTACTGGGGGACACAAATGAACACTGAAGCTTTCTTT.